The entry that follows covers one TCR beta chain sequence. Its antigen is currently unknown. Based on a CD8+CD4-CCR7+CD45RA+ profile, naive CD8 T cells were sorted. TCRdb re-called the PCR reads with MiXCR, one entry per CDR3 protein. Here the sample spans some 40,000 distinct CDR3 sequences, roughly 20% being singletons. The source of the sample is a study of molecular identifiers for immune sequencing clone quantification. Study context: Replicate runs used RNA from roughly 21,000 or 96,000 naive CD8 cells, which was split five ways into aliquots, and four of those aliquots were then sequenced.

Trimming removed 7 bases at V and 6 bases at J, with 7 bases between. Per the germline V gene, CDR1 is SGHRS and CDR2 is YFSETQ. The CDR3 has 11 amino acids. The study, taken as a whole, reports: Clone sizes could be underestimated for highly expanded clones when identical TCR molecules share a barcode. Clones above 20 RNA copies contained over 98% of effector molecules and under 1% of naive molecules.

This chain uses TRBV5-1 with TRBJ2-2, with D hard to call. Sequenced material: naive CD8+ T cells from blood, with Jurkat cell RNA spiked in. Subset meaning: FACS-sorted CD8+CD4-CCR7+CD45RA+ naive T cells. This clonotype originated in a human donor in good health. Some libraries in this study had Jurkat cell RNA spiked in. CDR3 in DNA: TGCGCCAGCGCGTCGGCCGGGGAGCTGTTTTTT. The encoded protein is CASASAGELFF.